The 19 T cell receptor beta chains presented below share a single source sample, sequenced in a study of blood T cell repertoires in COVID-19. TCRdb's table, derived via immunoSEQ multiplex PCR, lists solely in-frame clones and lacks some. The table has approximately 300,000 clones, approximately 85% seen once. Sample: PBMCs or T cells enriched from blood (not recorded which). The receptors shown here come from a woman aged 25 to 39 who had recovered from COVID-19.

This chain joins TRBV27 and TRBJ1-2; a possible D gene is TRBD1 (6 bases). There are 15 residues in the CDR3. Germline V gene lookup returns CDR1 MNHEY and CDR2 SMNVEV (reference sequence). V lost 2 bases and J 8 bases, leaving 18 bases between the germline ends. The CDR3 is CASSLRGGRIVGYTF. The CDR3 coding sequence is TGTGCCAGCAGTTTAAGGGGGGGGCGAATTGTAGGCTACACCTTC.

This clone occurred once. The chain combines TRBV5-4 with TRBJ2-3; 8 positions match TRBD1. Germline CDR1 and CDR2: SGHNT and YYREEE (reference sequence). This CDR3 is 13 amino acids long. J was trimmed by 4 bases and V by 6 bases; bases with no gene match: 4. The CDR3 DNA reads as TGTGCCAGCAACGACAGGGGCCCAGATACGCAGTATTTT. Protein sequence: CASNDRGPDTQYF. Full variable domain (outside the CDR3, taken from reference TRBV5-4 and TRBJ2-3): ETGVTQSPTHLIKTRGQQVTLRCSSQSGHNTVSWYQQALGQGPQFIFQYYREEENGRGNFPPRFSGLQFPNYSSELNVNALELDDSALYLCASNDRGPDTQYFGPGTRLTVL.

The chain recombines TRBV5-1 with TRBJ2-2, with 7 bases matching TRBD1. Germline assignment: CDR1 SGHRS and CDR2 YFSETQ. Germline trimming cut 5 bases from V and 1 base from J; bases unmatched to any gene: 8. This CDR3 contains 16 residues. The CDR3 bases are TGCGCCAGCAGAGTCGACAGGGTGCGGAACACCGGGGAGCTGTTTTTT. Translated: CASRVDRVRNTGELFF.

The rearrangement joins TRBV6-1 to TRBJ1-2; D is undetermined. Trimming cost V 4 bases and J 3 bases, with 21 bases left between them. Germline-derived CDR1 and CDR2 are MNHNS and SASEGT. This CDR3 region has 17 residues. CDR3 sequence reads: CASSAPSVGNWDYGYTF. The CDR3 DNA is TGTGCCAGCAGTGCCCCCAGCGTAGGCAACTGGGACTATGGCTACACCTTC.

The rearrangement uses TRBV7-9 and TRBJ1-1, with 8 bases aligning to TRBD1. The CDR3 is made up of 15 amino acids. The J segment lost 4 bases and the V segment lost 4 bases, leaving 8 bases of the junction unmatched. Germline assignment: CDR1 SEHNR and CDR2 FQNEAQ (reference sequence). The CDR3 spells CASSSQTGVSTEAFF. The CDR3 nucleotides read TGTGCCAGCAGCTCCCAGACAGGGGTTAGCACTGAAGCTTTCTTT.

The genes are TRBV19 and TRBJ2-7; D might be TRBD1 (6 bases). The CDR3 length is 15 residues. V shed 3 bases and J shed 5 bases, with 17 bases lying between them. Germline V gene sequence: CDR1 LNHDA, CDR2 SQIVND (reference sequence). The CDR3 here is CASSITTTGYDEQYF. In DNA, the CDR3 is TGTGCCAGTAGTATTACGACAACAGGGTACGACGAGCAGTACTTC.

This clone was observed a single time. The CDR3 here is CASSADRVYGYTF. The CDR3 DNA follows: TGTGCCAGCAGTGCTGACAGGGTGTATGGCTACACCTTC. V and J are TRBV27 and TRBJ1-2; 7 bases fit TRBD1. Germline CDR1 and CDR2: MNHEY and SMNVEV (reference sequence). The CDR3 has 13 amino acids. Germline trimming cut 5 bases from V and 5 bases from J; bases unmatched to any gene: 5.

This sequence joins TRBV5-6 and TRBJ2-5, with a tentative D call TRBD1 (5 bases). Germline values: CDR1 SGHDT, CDR2 YYEEEE. The CDR3 has 14 amino acids. V was clipped by 2 bases and J by 5 bases, with 13 bases between them. The CDR3 here is CASSFSGRAETQYF. CDR3 nucleotide sequence: TGTGCCAGCAGCTTCTCGGGCAGGGCTGAGACCCAGTACTTC. The variable domain in full, with the rest retrieved from reference TRBV5-6 and TRBJ2-5, is DAGVTQSPTHLIKTRGQQVTLRCSPKSGHDTVSWYQQALGQGPQFIFQYYEEEERQRGNFPDRFSGHQFPNYSSELNVNALLLGDSALYLCASSFSGRAETQYFGPGTRLLVL.

This clone was found once. The rearrangement links TRBV27 to TRBJ1-1; 8 nucleotides line up with TRBD1. The CDR3 has 12 amino acids. The germline V gene has CDR1 MNHEY and CDR2 SMNVEV (reference sequence). V was clipped by 4 bases and J by 7 bases; unmatched bases: 2. The CDR3 sequence: CASSSTGVEAFF. The CDR3 DNA follows: TGTGCCAGCAGTTCGACAGGGGTTGAAGCTTTCTTT.

The V gene is TRBV9, the J gene TRBJ1-3; possible D gene TRBD1, 6 bases. CDR1 and CDR2 (germline): SGDLS, YYNGEE. Trimming cost V 7 bases and J 4 bases, with 6 bases left between them. This CDR3 region has 11 residues. This CDR3 reads CASGQGNTIYF. In DNA, the CDR3 is TGTGCCAGCGGACAGGGAAACACCATATATTTT.

This chain's CDR3 is CASSFFMGGSNTGELFF. CDR3 bases: TGTGCCAGCAGCTTTTTCATGGGGGGTTCGAACACCGGGGAGCTGTTTTTT. The chain employs TRBV7-9 and TRBJ2-2; tentatively, D is TRBD2 (6 bases). Trimming took off 3 bases at V and 0 bases at J, with 14 bases between the two ends. The CDR3 consists of 17 residues. The germline V gene encodes CDR1 SEHNR and CDR2 FQNEAQ (reference sequence).

This CDR3 is CASSEYQGRLYEQYF. In DNA form, the CDR3 reads TGTGCCAGCAGTGAATACCAGGGCCGCCTCTACGAGCAGTACTTC. The J gene is TRBJ2-7, the V gene TRBV6-1; D may be TRBD1 (5 bases). Germline lookup yields CDR1 MNHNS and CDR2 SASEGT. This CDR3 has 15 residues. The V gene lost 2 bases and the J gene lost 3 bases, with 14 bases spanning the gap.

The J gene is TRBJ1-2, the V gene TRBV10-3; D is undetermined. The V end lost 7 bases, the J end lost 5 bases, and 17 bases lay between the germline ends. Germline V gene data show CDR1 as ENHRY and CDR2 as SYGVKD. The CDR3 spans 14 residues. DNA of the CDR3: TGTGCCATCACCAACGCAGGTTTGGGTTATGGCTACACCTTC. This encodes CAITNAGLGYGYTF.

Remarks on this clone: The junction departs from the called germline gene at one end, perhaps through a read error. The genes are TRBV9 and TRBJ2-5; 8 bases are shared with TRBD2. The CDR3 runs 15 residues. Germline CDR1 reads SGDLS; CDR2 reads YYNGEE. For the CDR3, the DNA is TGTGCCAGCCTGGGACTAGGACCTGCCGTAGAGGCCCAGTACTTC. Its protein product is CASLGLGPAVEAQYF.

The table lists this clone with a count of one. The J gene is TRBJ2-7, the V gene TRBV18; 11 positions agree with TRBD2. Germline V gene data show CDR1 as KGHSH and CDR2 as LQKENI. The CDR3 spans 16 residues. After removal of 3 bases from V and 4 bases from J, the junction contained 8 bases not matched to a gene. CDR3 sequence: CASSPSGRARTYEQYF. The CDR3 DNA follows: TGTGCCAGCTCACCTAGCGGGAGGGCCCGGACGTACGAGCAGTACTTC.

The chain recombines TRBV6-5 with TRBJ2-3; TRBD1 aligns across 9 bases. CDR1 and CDR2 (germline): MNHEY, SVGAGI. The CDR3 loop spans 15 amino acids. V gave up 7 bases and J gave up 6 bases; unmatched junction bases: 11. As DNA, the CDR3 is TGTGCCAGCAAATACAGGGGGCGAAGATTTGATACGCAGTATTTT. Residues: CASKYRGRRFDTQYF.

V gene TRBV11-3 combines with J gene TRBJ2-1, with 10 bases identical to TRBD1. CDR3 length equals 17 residues. CDR1 and CDR2 (germline): SGHNT, YENEEA. The ends lost 1 base at V and 5 bases at J; junction bases unmatched: 8. CDR3 nucleotides: TGTGCCAGCAGCTTAGGTCGTTTGGGGACAGGGGACAATGAGCAGTTCTTC. Its translation is CASSLGRLGTGDNEQFF.

Only one count was recorded for this clone. The chain employs TRBV5-1 and TRBJ1-1; a possible D gene is TRBD1 (5 bases). Germline assignment: CDR1 SGHRS and CDR2 YFSETQ. The CDR3 has 15 amino acids. V was cut by 3 bases and J by 0 bases, with 12 bases left in between. The CDR3 sequence: CASSSGSTLNTEAFF. Here the CDR3 DNA reads TGCGCCAGCAGCTCAGGGTCAACACTGAACACTGAAGCTTTCTTT.

The chain is built from TRBV19 and TRBJ1-2, with D hard to call. Germline CDR1 LNHDA, CDR2 SQIVND (reference sequence). The CDR3 contains 13 residues. V lost 11 bases to trimming and J lost 0 bases, with 13 bases between them. CDR3 in DNA: TGTGCCGGACGGGGTGCCGCTAACTATGGCTACACCTTC. The encoded protein is CAGRGAANYGYTF.